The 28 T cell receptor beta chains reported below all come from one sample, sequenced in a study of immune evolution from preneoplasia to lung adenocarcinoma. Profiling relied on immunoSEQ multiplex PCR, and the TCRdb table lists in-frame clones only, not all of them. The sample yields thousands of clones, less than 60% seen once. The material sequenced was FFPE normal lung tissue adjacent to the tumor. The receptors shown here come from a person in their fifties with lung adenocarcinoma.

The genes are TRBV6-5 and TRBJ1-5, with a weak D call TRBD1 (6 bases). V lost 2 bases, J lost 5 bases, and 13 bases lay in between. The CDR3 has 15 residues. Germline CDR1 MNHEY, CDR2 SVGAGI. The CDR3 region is CASSYTAGDDQPQHF. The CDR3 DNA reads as TGTGCCAGCAGTTACACAGCAGGGGACGATCAGCCCCAGCATTTT.

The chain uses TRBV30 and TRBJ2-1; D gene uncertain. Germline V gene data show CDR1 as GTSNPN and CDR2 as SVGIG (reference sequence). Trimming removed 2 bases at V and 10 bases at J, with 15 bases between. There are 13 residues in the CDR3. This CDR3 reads CAWSLPHGVEQFF. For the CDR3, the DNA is TGTGCCTGGAGTCTCCCCCACGGCGTCGAGCAGTTCTTC.

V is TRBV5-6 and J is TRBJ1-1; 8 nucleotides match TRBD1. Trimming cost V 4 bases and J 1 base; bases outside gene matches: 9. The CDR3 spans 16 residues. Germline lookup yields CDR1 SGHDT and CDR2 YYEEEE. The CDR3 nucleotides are TGTGCCAGCAGCCATTACCCCGGACAGGGGAACACTGAAGCTTTCTTT. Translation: CASSHYPGQGNTEAFF. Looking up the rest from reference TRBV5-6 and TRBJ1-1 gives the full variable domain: DAGVTQSPTHLIKTRGQQVTLRCSPKSGHDTVSWYQQALGQGPQFIFQYYEEEERQRGNFPDRFSGHQFPNYSSELNVNALLLGDSALYLCASSHYPGQGNTEAFFGQGTRLTVV.

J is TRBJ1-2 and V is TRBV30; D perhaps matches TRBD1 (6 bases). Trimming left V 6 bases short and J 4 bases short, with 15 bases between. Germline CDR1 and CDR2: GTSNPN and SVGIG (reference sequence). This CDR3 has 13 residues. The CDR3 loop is CACLQGLSYGYTF. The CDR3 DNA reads TGTGCCTGCCTGCAGGGGCTGAGCTATGGCTACACCTTC.

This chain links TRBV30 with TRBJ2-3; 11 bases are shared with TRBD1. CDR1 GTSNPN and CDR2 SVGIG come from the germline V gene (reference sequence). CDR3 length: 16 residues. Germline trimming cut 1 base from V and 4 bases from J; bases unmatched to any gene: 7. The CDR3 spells CAWSGGTGGWADTQYF. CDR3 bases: TGTGCCTGGAGTGGGGGGACAGGGGGATGGGCAGATACGCAGTATTTT.

The CDR3 region has the DNA TGTGCCATCCAACAGGGGGCGCAGACAGATACGCAGTATTTT. Translation: CAIQQGAQTDTQYF. The rearrangement links TRBV10-3 to TRBJ2-3; 9 bases agree with TRBD1. After removal of 8 bases from V and 3 bases from J, the junction contained 6 bases not matched to a gene. CDR3 length: 14 amino acids. Germline values: CDR1 ENHRY, CDR2 SYGVKD.

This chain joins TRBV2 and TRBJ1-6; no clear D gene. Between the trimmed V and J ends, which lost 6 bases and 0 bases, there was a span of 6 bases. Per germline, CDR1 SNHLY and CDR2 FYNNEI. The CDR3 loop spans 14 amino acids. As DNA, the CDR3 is TGTGCCAGCAGCAGACTCTCCTATAATTCACCCCTCCACTTT. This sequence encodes CASSRLSYNSPLHF.

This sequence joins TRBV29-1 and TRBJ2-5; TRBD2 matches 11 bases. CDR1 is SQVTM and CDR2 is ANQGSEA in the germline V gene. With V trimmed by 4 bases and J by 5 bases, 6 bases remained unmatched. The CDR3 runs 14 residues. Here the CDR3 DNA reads TGCAGCGTTGGACTAGCGGGGCAGGGGGAGACCCAGTACTTC. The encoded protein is CSVGLAGQGETQYF.

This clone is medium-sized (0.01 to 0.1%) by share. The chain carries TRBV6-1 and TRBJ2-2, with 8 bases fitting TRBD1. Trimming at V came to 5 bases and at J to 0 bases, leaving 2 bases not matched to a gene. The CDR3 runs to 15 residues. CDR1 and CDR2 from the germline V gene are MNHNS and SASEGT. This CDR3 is CASSWDRTNTGELFF. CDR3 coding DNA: TGTGCCAGCAGTTGGGACAGGACGAACACCGGGGAGCTGTTTTTT.

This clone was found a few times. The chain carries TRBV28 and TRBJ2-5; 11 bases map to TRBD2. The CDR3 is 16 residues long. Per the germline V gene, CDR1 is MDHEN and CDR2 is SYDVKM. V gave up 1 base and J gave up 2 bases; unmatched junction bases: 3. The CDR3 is CASSLSGLAVQETQYF. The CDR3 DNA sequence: TGTGCCAGCAGTTTATCGGGACTAGCGGTTCAAGAGACCCAGTACTTC. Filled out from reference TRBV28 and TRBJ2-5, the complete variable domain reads DVKVTQSSRYLVKRTGEKVFLECVQDMDHENMFWYRQDPGLGLRLIYFSYDVKMKEKGDIPEGYSVSREKKERFSLILESASTNQTSMYLCASSLSGLAVQETQYFGPGTRLLVL.

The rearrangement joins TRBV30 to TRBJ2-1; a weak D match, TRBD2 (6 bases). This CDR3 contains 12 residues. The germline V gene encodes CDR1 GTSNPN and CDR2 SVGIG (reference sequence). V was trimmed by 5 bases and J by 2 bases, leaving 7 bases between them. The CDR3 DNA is TGTGCCTGGGGACTAACCTACAATGAGCAGTTCTTC. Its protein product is CAWGLTYNEQFF.

The CDR3, as DNA: TGTGCCAGCACCTACTACGGACAGGTCAACTATGGCTACACCTTC. Translating it yields CASTYYGQVNYGYTF. This chain connects TRBV7-2 to TRBJ1-2, with 7 positions matching TRBD1. Germline lookup yields CDR1 SGHTA and CDR2 FQGNSA. Trimming removed 7 bases from V and 2 bases from J; junction bases left unmatched: 10. The CDR3 sequence is 15 residues long.

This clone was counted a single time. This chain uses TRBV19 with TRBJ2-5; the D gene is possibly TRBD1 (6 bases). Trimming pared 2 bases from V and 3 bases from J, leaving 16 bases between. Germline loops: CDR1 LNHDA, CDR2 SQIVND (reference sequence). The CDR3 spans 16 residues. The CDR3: CASSILFGTGKETQYF. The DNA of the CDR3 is TGTGCCAGTAGTATACTCTTTGGAACAGGGAAAGAGACCCAGTACTTC.

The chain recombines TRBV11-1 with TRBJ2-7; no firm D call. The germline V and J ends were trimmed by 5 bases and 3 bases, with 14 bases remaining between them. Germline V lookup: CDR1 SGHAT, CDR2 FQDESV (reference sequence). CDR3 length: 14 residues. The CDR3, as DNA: TGTGCCAGCAGCACTCATACGGATTACTACGAGCAGTACTTC. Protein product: CASSTHTDYYEQYF. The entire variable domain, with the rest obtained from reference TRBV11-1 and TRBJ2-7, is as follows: EAEVAQSPRYKITEKSQAVAFWCDPISGHATLYWYRQILGQGPELLVQFQDESVVDDSQLPKDRFSAERLKGVDSTLKIQPAELGDSAMYLCASSTHTDYYEQYFGPGTRLTVT.

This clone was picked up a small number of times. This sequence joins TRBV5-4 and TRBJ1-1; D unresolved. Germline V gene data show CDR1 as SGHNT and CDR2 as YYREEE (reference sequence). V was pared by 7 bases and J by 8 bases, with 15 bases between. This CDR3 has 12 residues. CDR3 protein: CASSHGQEEAFF. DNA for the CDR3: TGTGCCAGCTCTCACGGGCAGGAAGAAGCTTTCTTT.

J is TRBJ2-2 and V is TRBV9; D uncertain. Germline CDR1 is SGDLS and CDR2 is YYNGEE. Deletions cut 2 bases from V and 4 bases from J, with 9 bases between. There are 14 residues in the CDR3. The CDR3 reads CASSVLQSTGELFF. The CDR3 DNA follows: TGTGCCAGCAGCGTCTTACAGTCCACCGGGGAGCTGTTTTTT.

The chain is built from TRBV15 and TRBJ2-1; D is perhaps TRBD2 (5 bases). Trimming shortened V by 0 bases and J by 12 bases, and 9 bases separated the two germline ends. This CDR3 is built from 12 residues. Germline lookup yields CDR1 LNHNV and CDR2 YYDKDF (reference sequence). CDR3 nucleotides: TGTGCCACCAGCAGAGATGCACGGGGGCAGTTCTTC. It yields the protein CATSRDARGQFF.

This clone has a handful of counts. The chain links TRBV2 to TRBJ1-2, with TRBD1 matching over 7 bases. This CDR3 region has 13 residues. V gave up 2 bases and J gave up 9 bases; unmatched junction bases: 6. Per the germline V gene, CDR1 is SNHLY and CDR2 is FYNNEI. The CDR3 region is CASSEFQGESYTF. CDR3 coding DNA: TGTGCCAGCAGTGAATTTCAGGGGGAAAGCTACACCTTC.

Here the CDR3 reads CASSYSTSGRIEQYF. The CDR3 nucleotides are TGTGCCAGCAGTTACTCAACTAGCGGGAGGATCGAGCAGTACTTC. This chain joins TRBV6-5 and TRBJ2-7; 12 bases fit TRBD2. The V segment lost 0 bases and the J segment 6 bases; nucleotides outside the gene matches: 3. The CDR3 length is 15 residues. From germline, CDR1 is MNHEY and CDR2 SVGAGI.

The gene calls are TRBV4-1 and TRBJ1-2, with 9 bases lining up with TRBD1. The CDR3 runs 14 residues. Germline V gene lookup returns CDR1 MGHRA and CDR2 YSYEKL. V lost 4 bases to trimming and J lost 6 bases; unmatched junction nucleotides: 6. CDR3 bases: TGCGCCAGCAGCCGTCCCGGGACAGGGAATGGCTACACCTTC. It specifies CASSRPGTGNGYTF.

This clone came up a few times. CDR3 sequence reads: CASSDAPYEQYF. CDR3 nucleotide sequence: TGTGCCAGCTCTGACGCACCCTACGAGCAGTACTTC. The V call is TRBV6-6, the J call TRBJ2-7; no definite D call. V lost 8 bases and J 2 bases, leaving 10 bases between the germline ends. Germline-derived CDR1 and CDR2 are MNHNY and SVGAGI (reference sequence). The length of the CDR3 is 12 residues.

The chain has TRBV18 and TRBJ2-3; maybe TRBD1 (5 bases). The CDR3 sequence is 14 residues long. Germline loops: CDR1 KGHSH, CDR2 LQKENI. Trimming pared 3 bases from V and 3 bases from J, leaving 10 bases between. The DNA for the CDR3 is TGTGCCAGCTCACCGCCAGGGATAACAGATACGCAGTATTTT. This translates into CASSPPGITDTQYF.

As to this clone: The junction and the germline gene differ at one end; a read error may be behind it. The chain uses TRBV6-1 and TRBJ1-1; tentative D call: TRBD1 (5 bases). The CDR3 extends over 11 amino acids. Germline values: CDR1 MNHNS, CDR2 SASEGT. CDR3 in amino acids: CASSSSTNRTF. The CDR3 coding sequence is TGTGCCAGCAGTTCTTCTACGAACAGGACCTTT.

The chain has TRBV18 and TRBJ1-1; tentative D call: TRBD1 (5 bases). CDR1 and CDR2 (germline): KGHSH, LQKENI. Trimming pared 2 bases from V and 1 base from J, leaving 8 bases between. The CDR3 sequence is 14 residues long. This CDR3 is CASSPGRGNTEAFF. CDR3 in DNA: TGTGCCAGCTCACCAGGGAGGGGGAACACTGAAGCTTTCTTT.

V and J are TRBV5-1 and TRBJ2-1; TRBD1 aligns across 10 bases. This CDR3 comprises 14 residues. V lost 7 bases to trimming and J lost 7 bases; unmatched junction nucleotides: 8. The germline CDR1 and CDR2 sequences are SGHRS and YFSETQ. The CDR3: CASYTGQGLNEQFF. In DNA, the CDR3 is TGCGCCAGCTACACGGGACAGGGGTTGAATGAGCAGTTCTTC. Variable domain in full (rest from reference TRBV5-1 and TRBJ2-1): KAGVTQTPRYLIKTRGQQVTLSCSPISGHRSVSWYQQTPGQGLQFLFEYFSETQRNKGNFPGRFSGRQFSNSRSEMNVSTLELGDSALYLCASYTGQGLNEQFFGPGTRLTVL.

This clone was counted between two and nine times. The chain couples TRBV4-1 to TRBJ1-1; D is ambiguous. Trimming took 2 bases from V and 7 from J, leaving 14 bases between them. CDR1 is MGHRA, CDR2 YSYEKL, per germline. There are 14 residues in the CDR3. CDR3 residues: CASSQPTNLNEAFF. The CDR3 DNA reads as TGCGCCAGCAGCCAACCGACCAATCTCAATGAAGCTTTCTTT.

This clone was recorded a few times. The CDR3 region is CASSDGRGYSGANVLTF. CDR3 nucleotide sequence: TGTGCCAGCAGTGATGGCAGGGGGTACTCTGGGGCCAACGTCCTGACTTTC. This sequence joins TRBV2 and TRBJ2-6, with 7 bases aligning to TRBD1. Germline lookup yields CDR1 SNHLY and CDR2 FYNNEI. The length of the CDR3 is 17 residues. The V and J ends lost 3 bases and 0 bases, in that order; junction bases with no gene match: 5.

The CDR3 region is CASSYSRQADTQYF. In nucleotides, the CDR3 is TGTGCCAGCAGTTACTCGAGACAGGCAGATACGCAGTATTTT. The chain carries TRBV6-5 and TRBJ2-3, with a possible D match to TRBD1 (6 bases). Trimming cost V 0 bases and J 4 bases, with 8 bases left between them. Germline-derived CDR1 and CDR2 are MNHEY and SVGAGI. This CDR3 contains 14 residues.